The 25 T cell receptor beta chains reported below all come from one sample, sequenced in a study of cytomegalovirus exposure and HLA in healthy donors. Vbeta (60) and Jbeta (13) primers were used in the PCR. Sequencing used immunoSEQ multiplex PCR; TCRdb keeps in-frame clones, though not all of them. This listing includes around 80,000 clones. The specimen was PBMCs. The source is a boy between 10 and 17 years old in good health and CMV-seronegative.

This chain connects TRBV2 to TRBJ2-1; 10 nucleotides line up with TRBD2. Unmatched junction bases numbered 3, after V lost 2 bases and J lost 2 bases. Per the germline V gene, CDR1 is SNHLY and CDR2 is FYNNEI. This CDR3 is 16 amino acids long. CDR3 sequence (DNA): TGTGCCAGCAGTGAAAGGAGCGGGAGGGCCTACAATGAGCAGTTCTTC. This translates into CASSERSGRAYNEQFF.

This rearrangement joins TRBV9 to TRBJ2-3, with a tentative D call TRBD2 (6 bases). The CDR3 loop spans 13 amino acids. Deletions cut 3 bases from V and 9 bases from J, with 14 bases between. Germline-derived CDR1 and CDR2 are SGDLS and YYNGEE. Here the CDR3 reads CASSGRDLVTQYF. The CDR3 DNA follows: TGTGCCAGCAGCGGGAGGGACCTCGTGACGCAGTATTTT. Filled out from reference TRBV9 and TRBJ2-3, the complete variable domain reads DSGVTQTPKHLITATGQRVTLRCSPRSGDLSVYWYQQSLDQGLQFLIQYYNGEERAKGNILERFSAQQFPDLHSELNLSSLELGDSALYFCASSGRDLVTQYFGPGTRLTVL.

V gene TRBV11-3 combines with J gene TRBJ2-2; 9 bases are a match to TRBD1. The V gene's germline CDR1 is SGHNT and CDR2 YENEEA. Trimming cost V 5 bases and J 11 bases; bases outside gene matches: 15. The CDR3 consists of 16 residues. CDR3 nucleotides: TGTGCCAGCAGCCTACGGACAGGGGTGACGATGGGAGAGCTGTTTTTT. Its protein is CASSLRTGVTMGELFF.

The gene calls are TRBV5-1 and TRBJ2-1; 8 bases agree with TRBD2. V trimming: 2 bases; J trimming: 5 bases; junction bases outside the gene matches: 6. Germline V gives CDR1 SGHRS, CDR2 YFSETQ. This CDR3 is 15 amino acids long. The CDR3 coding sequence is TGCGCCAGCAGCTTAGGACTAGCAGGGGACAATGAGCAGTTCTTC. It translates to CASSLGLAGDNEQFF.

This chain links TRBV7-8 with TRBJ2-1; 14 positions agree with TRBD2. V lost 6 bases, J lost 7 bases, and 8 bases stayed unmatched. The germline V gene has CDR1 SGHVS and CDR2 FQNEAQ. There are 16 residues in the CDR3. The CDR3, as DNA: TGTGCCAGCAGACGACTAGCGGGAGGGCTTGGTAATGAGCAGTTCTTC. Amino acid sequence: CASRRLAGGLGNEQFF.

J is TRBJ2-5 and V is TRBV19, with a weak D call TRBD1 (7 bases). Germline lookup yields CDR1 LNHDA and CDR2 SQIVND (reference sequence). Deletions cut 3 bases from V and 7 bases from J, with 15 bases between. This CDR3 has 14 residues. CDR3: CASSIATQGGTQYF. The CDR3 coding sequence is TGTGCCAGTAGTATTGCGACCCAGGGGGGGACCCAGTACTTC.

The chain employs TRBV7-2 and TRBJ2-7; 8 nucleotides line up with TRBD1. CDR1 SGHTA and CDR2 FQGNSA come from the germline V gene. After removal of 3 bases from V and 7 bases from J, the junction contained 11 bases not matched to a gene. This CDR3 is 15 amino acids long. This CDR3 reads CASSFPGGVSREQYF. CDR3 coding DNA: TGTGCCAGCAGCTTTCCAGGGGGCGTCTCGCGGGAGCAGTACTTC.

V and J are TRBV9 and TRBJ2-7; weak D call: TRBD1 (5 bases). Trimming stripped 4 bases from V and 3 bases from J, with 14 bases between. The CDR3 has 14 amino acids. CDR1 SGDLS and CDR2 YYNGEE come from the germline V gene. The CDR3 nucleotides are TGTGCCAGCAGCCGATCAGCCCAGGGCTACGAGCAGTACTTC. Its protein product is CASSRSAQGYEQYF.

The chain carries TRBV25-1 and TRBJ1-1; the match to TRBD1 covers 7 bases. With V trimmed by 1 base and J by 5 bases, 4 bases remained unmatched. The germline V gene has CDR1 MGHDK and CDR2 SYGVNS. The CDR3 extends over 14 amino acids. The CDR3: CASSELQGITEAFF. DNA of the CDR3: TGTGCCAGCAGTGAATTACAGGGGATAACTGAAGCTTTCTTT.

The chain links TRBV5-6 to TRBJ2-7; D is uncertain. The V gene lost 3 bases and the J gene lost 5 bases, with 12 bases spanning the gap. Germline V gene lookup returns CDR1 SGHDT and CDR2 YYEEEE. This CDR3 is built from 13 residues. The CDR3 DNA follows: TGTGCCAGCAGCTCGTTGCGGTTGGACGAGCAGTACTTC. Translation: CASSSLRLDEQYF.

The rearrangement links TRBV6-1 to TRBJ1-2; 10 bases map to TRBD1. From germline, CDR1 is MNHNS and CDR2 SASEGT. Trimming removed 4 bases from V and 5 bases from J; junction bases left unmatched: 4. The CDR3 covers 14 residues. DNA of the CDR3: TGTGCCAGCAGTGTCGGGACAGGGGAGTATGGCTACACCTTC. Translated, it gives CASSVGTGEYGYTF.

This chain links TRBV19 with TRBJ2-7; 7 nucleotides line up with TRBD1. The CDR3 covers 19 residues. V lost 2 bases, J lost 2 bases, and 18 bases stayed unmatched. CDR1 and CDR2 from the germline V gene are LNHDA and SQIVND (reference sequence). CDR3 sequence: CASSIRVNRGHDAPYEQYF. The CDR3 DNA reads TGTGCCAGTAGTATACGGGTCAACAGGGGCCACGATGCACCCTACGAGCAGTACTTC.

V and J are TRBV9 and TRBJ2-7; D is possibly TRBD2 (7 bases). Germline lookup yields CDR1 SGDLS and CDR2 YYNGEE. Trimming removed 4 bases from V and 5 bases from J, with 34 bases in between. This CDR3 has 20 amino acids. CDR3 coding DNA: TGTGCCAGCAGCCCTCGTCCCCAAGGTAGAAGGAAGGGGGAGGGGAACGAGCAGTACTTC. Residues: CASSPRPQGRRKGEGNEQYF.

This chain links TRBV2 with TRBJ1-2; 7 bases match TRBD1. Germline V gene sequence: CDR1 SNHLY, CDR2 FYNNEI. This CDR3 has 14 amino acids. The V and J ends lost 6 bases and 8 bases, in that order; junction bases with no gene match: 12. DNA of the CDR3: TGTGCCAGCAGGGGACAGACTTCTAGACGGGGCTACACCTTC. It is translated as CASRGQTSRRGYTF.

The chain carries TRBV29-1 and TRBJ2-1; 14 nucleotides match TRBD2. This CDR3 has 17 amino acids. The trim removed 7 bases at V and 2 bases at J, leaving 10 bases unmatched. Germline lookup yields CDR1 SQVTM and CDR2 ANQGSEA. The CDR3 bases are TGCAGCGGACTTCGGACTAGCGGGAGGACCACCTACAATGAGCAGTTCTTC. It yields the protein CSGLRTSGRTTYNEQFF.

The rearrangement links TRBV9 to TRBJ1-5, with a weak D call TRBD1 (5 bases). CDR3 length: 15 amino acids. The ends were cut back, 0 bases at V and 2 bases at J, with 9 bases in the middle. The germline gives CDR1 SGDLS, CDR2 YYNGEE. CDR3 in amino acids: CASSVGGGGNQPQHF. The DNA for the CDR3 is TGTGCCAGCAGCGTAGGCGGGGGTGGCAATCAGCCCCAGCATTTT.

V is TRBV30 and J is TRBJ1-1; D not certain. CDR1 is GTSNPN and CDR2 is SVGIG in the germline V gene (reference sequence). The CDR3 has 13 residues. Trimming pared 3 bases from V and 1 base from J, leaving 9 bases between. CDR3 loop: CAWRGRPNTEAFF. The CDR3 coding sequence is TGTGCCTGGAGGGGGAGACCGAACACTGAAGCTTTCTTT. Variable domain in full (rest from reference TRBV30 and TRBJ1-1): SQTIHQWPATLVQPVGSPLSLECTVEGTSNPNLYWYRQAAGRGLQLLFYSVGIGQISSEVPQNLSASRPQDRQFILSSKKLLLSDSGFYLCAWRGRPNTEAFFGQGTRLTVV.

The chain recombines TRBV5-4 with TRBJ2-2; a possible D gene is TRBD1 (6 bases). CDR1 and CDR2 (germline): SGHNT, YYREEE (reference sequence). This CDR3 has 13 residues. The V end was cut by 4 bases, the J end by 5 bases, with 9 bases between. The CDR3 loop reads CASSLQGTGELFF. In nucleotides, the CDR3 is TGTGCCAGCAGCCTACAGGGTACCGGGGAGCTGTTTTTT. The variable domain in full, with the rest retrieved from reference TRBV5-4 and TRBJ2-2, is ETGVTQSPTHLIKTRGQQVTLRCSSQSGHNTVSWYQQALGQGPQFIFQYYREEENGRGNFPPRFSGLQFPNYSSELNVNALELDDSALYLCASSLQGTGELFFGEGSRLTVL.

This chain connects TRBV7-8 to TRBJ2-5; 7 positions agree with TRBD1. The CDR3 runs to 15 residues. J was trimmed by 5 bases and V by 1 base; bases with no gene match: 7. Germline values: CDR1 SGHVS, CDR2 FQNEAQ. The CDR3 spells CASSLVAGGIETQYF. The CDR3 nucleotides read TGTGCCAGCAGCTTAGTGGCAGGGGGTATTGAGACCCAGTACTTC.

Here the CDR3 reads CASKPTRRAGGNTIYF. The CDR3 DNA sequence: TGCGCCAGCAAACCTACAAGGAGGGCTGGTGGAAACACCATATATTTT. The chain links TRBV4-3 to TRBJ1-3; D is undetermined. Germline V gene sequence: CDR1 LGHNA, CDR2 YSLEER. The CDR3 has 16 residues. V was pared by 7 bases and J by 3 bases, with 19 bases between.

Comments on this clone: Other nucleotide sequences in the sample specify the same CDR3. The chain carries TRBV5-1 and TRBJ1-2; D ambiguous. The CDR3 has 14 residues. The germline V gene has CDR1 SGHRS and CDR2 YFSETQ. V was pared by 5 bases and J by 4 bases, with 15 bases between. The CDR3 loop is CASSSRASIYGYTF. DNA for the CDR3: TGCGCCAGCAGTTCCCGCGCTTCGATCTATGGCTACACCTTC.

V is TRBV2 and J is TRBJ1-1; 8 bases agree with TRBD1. CDR1 SNHLY and CDR2 FYNNEI come from the germline V gene. V lost 7 bases, J lost 4 bases, and 11 bases stayed unmatched. The CDR3 sequence is 15 residues long. The CDR3 nucleotides are TGTGCCAGCACCAACCAGGGGGCGCGGAGCACTGAAGCTTTCTTT. It codes for CASTNQGARSTEAFF.

V and J are TRBV18 and TRBJ1-1; D remains ambiguous. The V end was cut by 3 bases, the J end by 10 bases, with 15 bases between. This CDR3 comprises 13 residues. CDR1 and CDR2 (germline): KGHSH, LQKENI. The CDR3, as DNA: TGTGCCAGCTCACCGGTGACTAATCCCCCAGCTTTCTTT. Translation: CASSPVTNPPAFF.

The gene calls are TRBV5-1 and TRBJ1-6; 10 bases are a match to TRBD1. The CDR3 is 16 residues long. CDR1 SGHRS and CDR2 YFSETQ come from the germline V gene. V dropped 0 bases and J dropped 9; count of bases not matched to a gene: 6. CDR3 loop: CASSLGRTGGSSPLHF. The CDR3 DNA reads as TGCGCCAGCAGCTTGGGAAGGACAGGGGGTAGTTCACCCCTCCACTTT.

The CDR3 coding sequence is TGTGCCAGCAGCTCGGGGACATCTGGAAACACCATATATTTT. Amino acid sequence: CASSSGTSGNTIYF. The chain is built from TRBV13 and TRBJ1-3, with a weak D call TRBD1 (6 bases). The CDR3 is 14 residues long. The germline gives CDR1 PRHDT, CDR2 FYEKMQ (reference sequence). The V end was cut by 4 bases, the J end by 1 base, with 8 bases between.